Below are 19 T cell receptor beta chains sequenced from a single sample in a study of PD-L1 blockade in urothelial cancer. The time point: pretreatment peripheral blood. TCRdb keeps only in-frame clones here, not all; method: immunoSEQ multiplex PCR. The sample gives fewer than 75,000 clones, roughly 90% of which show up once; 3.5% to 5% is in the top ten. Sequenced material: PBMCs, taken around atezolizumab (anti-PD-L1) treatment. The receptors derive from an older man with urothelial cancer.

The chain joins TRBV4-1 to TRBJ2-1; the match to TRBD2 covers 7 bases. Losses at the gene ends were 0 bases for V and 12 bases for J; bases not matched to a gene: 11. Germline values: CDR1 MGHRA, CDR2 YSYEKL. The CDR3 length is 15 residues. The CDR3 DNA is TGCGCCAGCAGCCAAGAAGGTGGGGTAGGGAGGGCGCAGTTCTTC. Translating gives CASSQEGGVGRAQFF.

The J gene is TRBJ1-5, the V gene TRBV2; the D gene is possibly TRBD1 (6 bases). There are 15 residues in the CDR3. The germline V and J ends were trimmed by 6 bases and 4 bases, with 16 bases remaining between them. The germline gives CDR1 SNHLY, CDR2 FYNNEI. The CDR3 sequence: CASRMMGGPNQPQHF. The CDR3 nucleotides are TGTGCCAGCAGAATGATGGGGGGGCCGAATCAGCCCCAGCATTTT.

This chain joins TRBV9 and TRBJ2-1; 11 nucleotides agree with TRBD2. The germline V gene encodes CDR1 SGDLS and CDR2 YYNGEE. The CDR3 totals 20 residues. J lost 0 bases, V lost 3 bases, and 14 bases had no gene match. In DNA, the CDR3 is TGTGCCAGCAGCGGTGGGGCTAGCGGGAGGACATTGAGCTCCTACAATGAGCAGTTCTTC. It yields the protein CASSGGASGRTLSSYNEQFF.

The genes are TRBV11-3 and TRBJ2-2; 7 bases align to TRBD2. Germline trimming cut 0 bases from V and 4 bases from J; bases unmatched to any gene: 8. The CDR3 length is 17 residues. Germline assignment: CDR1 SGHNT and CDR2 YENEEA. The CDR3 DNA is TGTGCCAGCAGCTTAGATCATTTGGGAGGGAGCACCGGGGAGCTGTTTTTT. Translating gives CASSLDHLGGSTGELFF.

J is TRBJ2-2 and V is TRBV7-3, with 11 positions matching TRBD2. This CDR3 is built from 19 residues. The ends lost 1 base at V and 10 bases at J; junction bases unmatched: 17. From germline, CDR1 is SGHTA and CDR2 FQGTGA. Here the CDR3 DNA reads TGTGCCAGCAGCTTAATTGGTCTTAGCGGGAGGGCCTATCCCGAGGAGCTGTTTTTT. It encodes CASSLIGLSGRAYPEELFF. Combining the CDR3 with reference TRBV7-3 and TRBJ2-2 gives the whole variable domain GAGVSQTPSNKVTEKGKYVELRCDPISGHTALYWYRQSLGQGPEFLIYFQGTGAADDSGLPNDRFFAVRPEGSVSTLKIQRTERGDSAVYLCASSLIGLSGRAYPEELFFGEGSRLTVL.

The chain has TRBV15 and TRBJ2-1; D is perhaps TRBD1 (6 bases). The CDR3 contains 15 residues. Germline CDR1 is LNHNV and CDR2 is YYDKDF (reference sequence). The ends were cut back, 0 bases at V and 6 bases at J, with 12 bases in the middle. The chain's CDR3 is CATSRDLGQLNEQFF. CDR3 DNA: TGTGCCACCAGCAGAGATTTGGGACAACTCAATGAGCAGTTCTTC.

This chain connects TRBV6-4 to TRBJ2-3; 10 bases align to TRBD1. Germline lookup yields CDR1 MRHNA and CDR2 SNTAGT. This CDR3 is 14 amino acids long. V was pared by 3 bases and J by 8 bases, with 5 bases of the junction left unmatched. The CDR3 coding sequence is TGTGCCAGCAGTGAAAATGGACAGGGGGGTACGCAGTATTTT. Translating gives CASSENGQGGTQYF.

This chain uses TRBV5-1 with TRBJ2-1, with a tentative D call TRBD2 (6 bases). The CDR3 is 14 residues long. V lost 0 bases, J lost 5 bases, and 9 bases lay in between. Germline CDR1 and CDR2: SGHRS and YFSETQ. The CDR3 loop reads CASSLELADNEQFF. The CDR3 DNA reads as TGCGCCAGCAGCTTGGAACTAGCCGACAATGAGCAGTTCTTC.

Details on this clone: At the DNA level, this CDR3 is encoded by other sequences in the same sample as well. This sequence joins TRBV9 and TRBJ1-3, with D hard to call. V lost 1 base and J lost 2, with 4 bases in between. Germline V gives CDR1 SGDLS, CDR2 YYNGEE. The length of the CDR3 is 13 residues. CDR3 DNA sequence: TGTGCCAGCAGCGTACAGGCTGGAAACACCATATATTTT. Translated, it gives CASSVQAGNTIYF. Full variable domain (remainder filled in from reference TRBV9 and TRBJ1-3): DSGVTQTPKHLITATGQRVTLRCSPRSGDLSVYWYQQSLDQGLQFLIQYYNGEERAKGNILERFSAQQFPDLHSELNLSSLELGDSALYFCASSVQAGNTIYFGEGSWLTVV.

The chain has TRBV7-9 and TRBJ2-3; 10 nucleotides agree with TRBD1. This CDR3 has 14 amino acids. V lost 5 bases and J lost 3; bases outside the gene matches: 2. Germline lookup yields CDR1 SEHNR and CDR2 FQNEAQ (reference sequence). The CDR3 spells CASSAGQGTDTQYF. The CDR3 bases are TGTGCCAGCAGCGCGGGACAGGGGACAGATACGCAGTATTTT.

The gene calls are TRBV28 and TRBJ1-1, with 9 bases fitting TRBD1. Per the germline V gene, CDR1 is MDHEN and CDR2 is SYDVKM. The CDR3 is 14 amino acids. J gave up 9 bases and V 6 bases, and 11 bases lay outside the gene matches. In DNA, the CDR3 is TGTGCCAGCAGCCCCAGAATACAGGGGGCGCAAGCTTTCTTT. Its translation is CASSPRIQGAQAFF.

This chain joins TRBV14 and TRBJ2-1; tentatively, D is TRBD2 (6 bases). V lost 1 base to trimming and J lost 6 bases, with 13 bases between them. This CDR3 is built from 15 residues. Looked up from germline, CDR1 is SGHDN and CDR2 is FVKESK. The CDR3: CASSQGRGMLNEQFF. The CDR3 coding sequence is TGTGCCAGCAGCCAAGGCCGCGGGATGCTCAATGAGCAGTTCTTC. The whole variable domain, remainder taken from reference TRBV14 and TRBJ2-1, is EAGVTQFPSHSVIEKGQTVTLRCDPISGHDNLYWYRRVMGKEIKFLLHFVKESKQDESGMPNNRFLAERTGGTYSTLKVQPAELEDSGVYFCASSQGRGMLNEQFFGPGTRLTVL.

The chain is built from TRBV2 and TRBJ2-3, with D possibly being TRBD2 (6 bases). CDR1 is SNHLY and CDR2 is FYNNEI in the germline V gene. The CDR3 has 15 residues. V was trimmed by 4 bases and J by 2 bases, leaving 13 bases between them. CDR3 DNA: TGTGCCAGCAGTGTGGATAGCGGATTCACAGATACGCAGTATTTT. It yields the protein CASSVDSGFTDTQYF.

This sequence joins TRBV5-1 and TRBJ2-2; 7 bases line up with TRBD1. The trim removed 7 bases at V and 7 bases at J, leaving 10 bases unmatched. The germline CDR1 and CDR2 sequences are SGHRS and YFSETQ. The CDR3 length is 14 residues. CDR3 protein: CASSDRVNIGELFF. The CDR3 region has the DNA TGCGCCAGCTCCGACAGGGTTAATATCGGGGAGCTGTTTTTT.

This clone has a single count. The gene calls are TRBV28 and TRBJ2-3; TRBD2 matches 9 bases. Germline V gene lookup returns CDR1 MDHEN and CDR2 SYDVKM. V dropped 5 bases and J dropped 1; count of bases not matched to a gene: 4. The CDR3 is 15 residues long. DNA for the CDR3: TGTGCCAGCAGTCCCGGCGGGGGGGGCACAGATACGCAGTATTTT. Translating gives CASSPGGGGTDTQYF.

The chain is built from TRBV28 and TRBJ2-5; possible D gene TRBD2, 6 bases. The V end lost 3 bases, the J end lost 5 bases, and 19 bases lay between the germline ends. The CDR3 contains 16 residues. Per the germline V gene, CDR1 is MDHEN and CDR2 is SYDVKM. The CDR3 region has the DNA TGTGCCAGCAGTTTCCACCCCGGGGGAAGTGGGGAGACCCAGTACTTC. Its translation: CASSFHPGGSGETQYF.

This clone was detected a few times. The chain employs TRBV30 and TRBJ1-1, with D possibly being TRBD1 (5 bases). In germline, CDR1 is GTSNPN, CDR2 SVGIG (reference sequence). CDR3 size: 12 residues. Trimming took 2 bases from V and 4 from J, leaving 8 bases between them. The CDR3 sequence is CAWSWGFTEAFF. The CDR3 region has the DNA TGTGCCTGGAGTTGGGGCTTCACTGAAGCTTTCTTT.

The V and J genes are TRBV5-6 and TRBJ2-3, with D perhaps TRBD2 (5 bases). The CDR3 sequence is 15 residues long. V lost 1 base and J 0 bases, leaving 9 bases between the germline ends. Germline V gives CDR1 SGHDT, CDR2 YYEEEE. This CDR3 reads CASSLSPGSTDTQYF. Here the CDR3 DNA reads TGTGCCAGCAGCTTGAGTCCGGGAAGCACAGATACGCAGTATTTT.

V and J are TRBV5-1 and TRBJ2-2; tentative D call: TRBD1 (6 bases). Trimming shortened V by 5 bases and J by 7 bases, and 15 bases separated the two germline ends. The CDR3 contains 14 residues. Germline values: CDR1 SGHRS, CDR2 YFSETQ. The CDR3 here is CASSSQGLSGELFF. CDR3 DNA sequence: TGCGCCAGCAGTTCTCAGGGGTTGAGCGGGGAGCTGTTTTTT.